These T cell receptor beta chains were read from a single sample in a study of shared T cell receptors in the human thymus. Clones were read by immunoSEQ multiplex PCR, and TCRdb kept only the in-frame ones, dropping some. The sample lists approximately 580,000 clones, about 84% occurring once. This sample was also put to use in a study of human thymus T cells.

Material for sequencing was thymocytes. Receptors originate from a boy younger than two with a congenital heart defect. Both conserved end residues are part of each CDR3. Each record gives: clone size, D gene, V gene, J gene, CDR3 protein, CDR3 DNA. A D gene is named only where the DNA matches it firmly. Some rows have no size entry. The others give once, few or many, or a class for an expanded clone.

clone_size: NA; d_call: NA; v_call: TRBV27; j_call: TRBJ1-1; cdr3_aa: CASSQTREYTEAFF; cdr3_nt: TGTGCCAGCAGCCAAACTCGGGAGTACACTGAAGCTTTCTTT
clone_size: NA; d_call: NA; v_call: TRBV5-1; j_call: TRBJ2-2; cdr3_aa: CASSLGKTYTGELFF; cdr3_nt: TGCGCCAGCAGCTTGGGTAAAACTTACACCGGGGAGCTGTTTTTT
clone_size: NA; d_call: TRBD2; v_call: TRBV4-2; j_call: TRBJ2-7; cdr3_aa: CASSQRGYEQYF; cdr3_nt: TGTGCCAGCAGTCAGCGGGGCTACGAGCAGTACTTC
clone_size: once; d_call: TRBD1; v_call: TRBV6-6; j_call: TRBJ2-7; cdr3_aa: CASSTHTGTGIYEQYF; cdr3_nt: TGTGCCAGCAGTACCCACACCGGGACAGGGATATACGAGCAGTACTTC
clone_size: NA; d_call: TRBD2; v_call: TRBV9; j_call: TRBJ2-2; cdr3_aa: CASSAGTSGRPPRELFF; cdr3_nt: TGTGCCAGCAGCGCTGGGACTAGCGGGAGGCCCCCCAGGGAGCTGTTTTTT
clone_size: NA; d_call: TRBD1; v_call: TRBV2; j_call: TRBJ1-2; cdr3_aa: CASSEYMTGASNYGYTF; cdr3_nt: TGTGCCAGCAGTGAATACATGACAGGGGCCTCCAACTATGGCTACACCTTC
clone_size: NA; d_call: TRBD1; v_call: TRBV6-4; j_call: TRBJ1-2; cdr3_aa: CASSPPGQGYGYTF; cdr3_nt: TGTGCCAGCAGCCCTCCCGGACAGGGGTATGGCTACACCTTC
clone_size: few; d_call: TRBD1; v_call: TRBV28; j_call: TRBJ2-6; cdr3_aa: CASSSFRDSNSGANVLTF; cdr3_nt: TGTGCCAGCAGCTCATTCCGGGACAGCAACTCTGGGGCCAACGTCCTGACTTTC
clone_size: few; d_call: NA; v_call: TRBV25-1; j_call: TRBJ2-7; cdr3_aa: CASSELAGASYEQYF; cdr3_nt: TGTGCCAGCAGTGAATTGGCAGGCGCTTCCTACGAGCAGTACTTC
clone_size: NA; d_call: TRBD2; v_call: TRBV4-2; j_call: TRBJ2-2; cdr3_aa: CASSQALAGQITGELFF; cdr3_nt: TGTGCCAGCAGCCAAGCACTAGCGGGGCAGATCACCGGGGAGCTGTTTTTT
clone_size: NA; d_call: TRBD2; v_call: TRBV7-2; j_call: TRBJ2-7; cdr3_aa: CASSPRWGRAGYEQYF; cdr3_nt: TGTGCCAGCAGCCCGAGGTGGGGGAGGGCCGGATACGAGCAGTACTTC
clone_size: NA; d_call: TRBD2; v_call: TRBV27; j_call: TRBJ2-3; cdr3_aa: CASSSFQNGRADTQYF; cdr3_nt: TGTGCCAGCAGTAGTTTTCAGAACGGGAGGGCAGATACGCAGTATTTT
clone_size: NA; d_call: NA; v_call: TRBV23-1; j_call: TRBJ2-3; cdr3_aa: CASSRTVWGSTDTQYF; cdr3_nt: TGCGCCAGCAGTCGGACAGTTTGGGGTAGCACAGATACGCAGTATTTT
clone_size: NA; d_call: NA; v_call: TRBV4-3; j_call: TRBJ2-7; cdr3_aa: CASSSGRRSQPHEQYF; cdr3_nt: TGCGCCAGCAGCTCCGGTCGGAGGTCACAACCCCACGAGCAGTACTTC
clone_size: once; d_call: NA; v_call: TRBV9; j_call: TRBJ2-1; cdr3_aa: CASSVATRNEQFF; cdr3_nt: TGTGCCAGCAGCGTAGCTACGCGCAATGAGCAGTTCTTC
clone_size: once; d_call: NA; v_call: TRBV5-3; j_call: TRBJ2-1; cdr3_aa: CARSSTSKHNEQFF; cdr3_nt: TGTGCCAGAAGCTCTACTAGCAAGCACAATGAGCAGTTCTTC
clone_size: few; d_call: NA; v_call: TRBV5-1; j_call: TRBJ2-7; cdr3_aa: CASSSNEGTRSEEQYF; cdr3_nt: TGCGCCAGCAGCTCCAATGAGGGGACACGCAGTGAAGAGCAGTACTTC
clone_size: NA; d_call: TRBD2; v_call: TRBV19; j_call: TRBJ2-7; cdr3_aa: CASSIDLLAGGGAPYEQYF; cdr3_nt: TGTGCCAGTAGTATAGATCTGCTAGCGGGAGGGGGGGCTCCGTACGAGCAGTACTTC
clone_size: NA; d_call: NA; v_call: TRBV6-5; j_call: TRBJ2-1; cdr3_aa: CASSYSPGVGYNEQFF; cdr3_nt: TGTGCCAGCAGTTACTCTCCGGGAGTGGGTTACAATGAGCAGTTCTTC
clone_size: NA; d_call: TRBD1; v_call: TRBV5-1; j_call: TRBJ2-7; cdr3_aa: CASSPPTPGTGGSEQYF; cdr3_nt: TGCGCCAGCAGTCCCCCGACTCCCGGGACAGGGGGGTCCGAGCAGTACTTC
clone_size: NA; d_call: TRBD1; v_call: TRBV7-2; j_call: TRBJ2-1; cdr3_aa: CASSPRCRDRGRTEQFF; cdr3_nt: TGTGCCAGCAGCCCGCGATGCCGGGACAGGGGGCGTACTGAGCAGTTCTTC
clone_size: NA; d_call: TRBD1; v_call: TRBV27; j_call: TRBJ1-2; cdr3_aa: CASSRGQGNYGYTF; cdr3_nt: TGTGCCAGCAGTCGCGGACAGGGAAACTATGGCTACACCTTC
clone_size: NA; d_call: NA; v_call: TRBV7-2; j_call: TRBJ1-5; cdr3_aa: CASSQGQSSNQPQHF; cdr3_nt: TGTGCCAGCAGCCAGGGACAAAGTAGCAATCAGCCCCAGCATTTT
clone_size: NA; d_call: TRBD1; v_call: TRBV10-2; j_call: TRBJ1-1; cdr3_aa: CASSGGQGMNTEAFF; cdr3_nt: TGCGCCAGCAGCGGGGGACAGGGAATGAACACTGAAGCTTTCTTT
clone_size: NA; d_call: NA; v_call: TRBV7-2; j_call: TRBJ2-1; cdr3_aa: CASSIPSVGGEQFF; cdr3_nt: TGTGCCAGCAGCATCCCTTCCGTGGGGGGTGAGCAGTTCTTC
clone_size: NA; d_call: NA; v_call: TRBV25-1; j_call: TRBJ1-1; cdr3_aa: CASSFEGRGQAFF; cdr3_nt: TGTGCCAGTTCATTCGAGGGGAGGGGACAAGCTTTCTTT
clone_size: NA; d_call: NA; v_call: TRBV4-3; j_call: TRBJ2-7; cdr3_aa: CASSPSIEGSYEQYF; cdr3_nt: TGCGCCAGCAGCCCCAGTATCGAGGGTTCCTACGAGCAGTACTTC
clone_size: NA; d_call: TRBD1; v_call: TRBV11-2; j_call: TRBJ2-7; cdr3_aa: CASSSHGTGNYEQYF; cdr3_nt: TGTGCCAGCAGCTCCCACGGGACAGGCAACTACGAGCAGTACTTC
clone_size: NA; d_call: TRBD1; v_call: TRBV23-1; j_call: TRBJ2-1; cdr3_aa: CASSNPGQGNEQFF; cdr3_nt: TGCGCCAGCAGTAACCCGGGACAGGGGAATGAGCAGTTCTTC
clone_size: NA; d_call: NA; v_call: TRBV7-3; j_call: TRBJ2-1; cdr3_aa: CASSLSTSARRLDYNEQFF; cdr3_nt: TGTGCCAGCAGCTTAAGCACTTCCGCCCGGCGGCTCGACTACAATGAGCAGTTCTTC
clone_size: NA; d_call: TRBD2; v_call: TRBV10-3; j_call: TRBJ2-1; cdr3_aa: CAISESGTRGYNEQFF; cdr3_nt: TGTGCCATCAGTGAGTCCGGGACTAGAGGTTACAATGAGCAGTTCTTC
clone_size: NA; d_call: NA; v_call: TRBV29-1; j_call: TRBJ1-1; cdr3_aa: CSVGGGTNTEAFF; cdr3_nt: TGCAGCGTTGGGGGGGGGACAAACACTGAAGCTTTCTTT
clone_size: few; d_call: NA; v_call: TRBV6-5; j_call: TRBJ1-5; cdr3_aa: CASGEGPGAGPQHF; cdr3_nt: TGTGCCAGTGGGGAGGGCCCGGGGGCCGGGCCCCAGCATTTT
clone_size: NA; d_call: TRBD2; v_call: TRBV6-1; j_call: TRBJ2-3; cdr3_aa: CASSEAAEREDTDTQYF; cdr3_nt: TGTGCCAGCAGTGAAGCGGCCGAGCGGGAGGACACAGATACGCAGTATTTT